This T cell receptor beta chain was retrieved from a study of OX40 agonist ivuxolimab in advanced cancers. From germline, CDR1 is SEHNR and CDR2 FQNEAQ (reference sequence). Germline trimming cut 11 bases from V and 6 bases from J; bases unmatched to any gene: 10. The CDR3 length is 13 residues. Generated by immunoSEQ multiplex PCR, the TCRdb table keeps only in-frame clones and is missing some. The sample comprises about 14,000 clones, about four fifths of which are singletons, and less than 40% rests with the top ten. The clonotype was recovered from an adult with an advanced solid tumor such as melanoma, head and neck, liver or kidney cancer. Sequenced here: CD4+ or CD8+ T cells sorted from blood, sampled in a trial of the OX40 agonist ivuxolimab. This chain uses TRBV7-9 with TRBJ1-2; 9 bases map to TRBD1. CDR3: CAYGRDRDNGYTF. In nucleotides, the CDR3 is TGTGCCTACGGGCGGGACAGGGATAATGGCTACACCTTC.